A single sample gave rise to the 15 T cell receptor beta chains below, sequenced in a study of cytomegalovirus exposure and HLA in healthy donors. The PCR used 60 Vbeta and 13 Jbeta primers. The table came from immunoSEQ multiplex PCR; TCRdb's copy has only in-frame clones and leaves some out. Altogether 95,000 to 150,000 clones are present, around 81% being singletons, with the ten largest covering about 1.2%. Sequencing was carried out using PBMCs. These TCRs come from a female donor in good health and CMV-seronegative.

CDR3 nucleotide sequence: TGTGCTAGTGGTCCCGGGGAAGCCAAAAACATTCAGTACTTC. Encoded protein: CASGPGEAKNIQYF. The V call is TRBV12-5, the J call TRBJ2-4; TRBD2 is a possible D gene (5 bases). The CDR3 length is 14 residues. Trimming shortened V by 5 bases and J by 0 bases, and 8 bases separated the two germline ends. Per the germline V gene, CDR1 is LGHNT and CDR2 is FRNRAP.

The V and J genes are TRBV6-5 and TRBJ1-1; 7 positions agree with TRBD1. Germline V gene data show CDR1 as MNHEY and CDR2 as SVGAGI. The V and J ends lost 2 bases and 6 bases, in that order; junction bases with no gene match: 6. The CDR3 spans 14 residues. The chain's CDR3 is CASSYEGARAEAFF. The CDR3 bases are TGTGCCAGCAGTTACGAGGGGGCCCGGGCTGAAGCTTTCTTT.

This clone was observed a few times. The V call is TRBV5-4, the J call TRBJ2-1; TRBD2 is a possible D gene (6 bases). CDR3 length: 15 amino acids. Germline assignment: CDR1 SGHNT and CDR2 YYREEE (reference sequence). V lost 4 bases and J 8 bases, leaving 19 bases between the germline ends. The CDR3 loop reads CASSVRAGGYHEQFF. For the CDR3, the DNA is TGTGCCAGCAGCGTACGAGCTGGGGGGTATCATGAGCAGTTCTTC. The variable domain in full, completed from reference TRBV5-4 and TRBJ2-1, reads ETGVTQSPTHLIKTRGQQVTLRCSSQSGHNTVSWYQQALGQGPQFIFQYYREEENGRGNFPPRFSGLQFPNYSSELNVNALELDDSALYLCASSVRAGGYHEQFFGPGTRLTVL.

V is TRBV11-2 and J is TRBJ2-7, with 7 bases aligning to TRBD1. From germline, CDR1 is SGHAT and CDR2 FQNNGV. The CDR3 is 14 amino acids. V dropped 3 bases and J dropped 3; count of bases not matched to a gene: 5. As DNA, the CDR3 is TGTGCCAGCAGCTTCAACCGGGACAGCTACGAGCAGTACTTC. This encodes CASSFNRDSYEQYF.

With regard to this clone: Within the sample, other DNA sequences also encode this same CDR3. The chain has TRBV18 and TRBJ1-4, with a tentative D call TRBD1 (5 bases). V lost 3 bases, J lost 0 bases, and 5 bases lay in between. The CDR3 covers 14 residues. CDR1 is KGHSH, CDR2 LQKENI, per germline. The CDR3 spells CASSPTATNEKLFF. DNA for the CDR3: TGTGCCAGCTCACCGACAGCAACTAATGAAAAACTGTTTTTT.

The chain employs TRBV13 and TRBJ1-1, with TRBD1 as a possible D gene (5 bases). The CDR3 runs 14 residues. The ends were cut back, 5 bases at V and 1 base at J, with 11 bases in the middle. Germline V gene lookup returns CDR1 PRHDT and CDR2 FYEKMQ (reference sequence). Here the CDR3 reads CASSLGRGNTEAFF. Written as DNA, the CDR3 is TGTGCCAGCAGCCTTGGGAGGGGGAACACTGAAGCTTTCTTT.

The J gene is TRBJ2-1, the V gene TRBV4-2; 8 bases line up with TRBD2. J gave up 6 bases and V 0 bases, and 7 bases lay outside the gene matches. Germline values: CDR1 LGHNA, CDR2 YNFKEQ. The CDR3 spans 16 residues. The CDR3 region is CASSQESFGLANEQFF. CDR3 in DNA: TGTGCCAGCAGCCAAGAATCCTTCGGACTAGCCAATGAGCAGTTCTTC.

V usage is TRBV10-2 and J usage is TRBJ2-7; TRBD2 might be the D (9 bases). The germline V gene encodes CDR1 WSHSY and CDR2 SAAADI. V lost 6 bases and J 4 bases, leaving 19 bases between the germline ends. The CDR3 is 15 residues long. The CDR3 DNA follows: TGCGCCAGCAGGGACAGGGCGGGAGGGCCTTACGAGCAGTACTTC. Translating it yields CASRDRAGGPYEQYF.

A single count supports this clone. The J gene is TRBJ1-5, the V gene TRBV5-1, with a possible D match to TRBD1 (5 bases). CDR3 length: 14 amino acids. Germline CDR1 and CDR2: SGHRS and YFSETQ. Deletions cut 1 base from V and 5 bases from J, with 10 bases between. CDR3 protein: CASSLLGGDQPQHF. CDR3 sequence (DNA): TGCGCCAGCAGCTTGCTGGGGGGGGATCAGCCCCAGCATTTT. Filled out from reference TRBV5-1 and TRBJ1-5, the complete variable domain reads KAGVTQTPRYLIKTRGQQVTLSCSPISGHRSVSWYQQTPGQGLQFLFEYFSETQRNKGNFPGRFSGRQFSNSRSEMNVSTLELGDSALYLCASSLLGGDQPQHFGDGTRLSIL.

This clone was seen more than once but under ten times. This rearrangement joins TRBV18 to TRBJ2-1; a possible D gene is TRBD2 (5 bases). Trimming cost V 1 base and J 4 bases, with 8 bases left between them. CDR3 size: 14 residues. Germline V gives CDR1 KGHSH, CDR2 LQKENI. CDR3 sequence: CASSPQGGYNEQFF. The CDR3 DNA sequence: TGTGCCAGCTCACCACAGGGCGGGTACAATGAGCAGTTCTTC.

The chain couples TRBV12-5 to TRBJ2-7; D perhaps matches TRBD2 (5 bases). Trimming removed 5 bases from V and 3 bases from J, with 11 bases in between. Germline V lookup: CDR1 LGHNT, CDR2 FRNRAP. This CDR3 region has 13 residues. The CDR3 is CASGLDRDYEQYF. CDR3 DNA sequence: TGTGCTAGTGGTCTCGACCGGGACTACGAGCAGTACTTC.

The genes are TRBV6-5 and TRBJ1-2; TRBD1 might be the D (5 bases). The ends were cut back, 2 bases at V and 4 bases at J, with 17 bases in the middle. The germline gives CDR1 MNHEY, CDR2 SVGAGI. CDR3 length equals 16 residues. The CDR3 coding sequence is TGTGCCAGCAGTTACGACCCCGGGGCGCGGGGCTATGGCTACACCTTC. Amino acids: CASSYDPGARGYGYTF.

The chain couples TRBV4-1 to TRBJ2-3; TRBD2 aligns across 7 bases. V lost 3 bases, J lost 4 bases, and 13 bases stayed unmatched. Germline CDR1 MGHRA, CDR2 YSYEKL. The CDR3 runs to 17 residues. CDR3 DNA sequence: TGCGCCAGCAGCCATATAGCGGGTCCCAAGGCACCAGATACGCAGTATTTT. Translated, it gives CASSHIAGPKAPDTQYF.

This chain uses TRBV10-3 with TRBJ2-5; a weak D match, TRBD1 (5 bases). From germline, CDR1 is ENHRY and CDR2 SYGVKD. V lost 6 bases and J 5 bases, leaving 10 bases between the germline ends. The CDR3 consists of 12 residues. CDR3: CAISDDSETQYF. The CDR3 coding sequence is TGTGCCATCAGCGATGACAGTGAGACCCAGTACTTC.

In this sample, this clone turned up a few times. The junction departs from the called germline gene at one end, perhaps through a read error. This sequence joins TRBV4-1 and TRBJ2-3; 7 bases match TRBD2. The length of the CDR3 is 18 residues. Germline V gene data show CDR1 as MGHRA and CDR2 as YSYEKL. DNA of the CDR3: TGCGCCAGCAGCCAAGTATCTTTAAGTAGCGACCGGCCCGGGGGGAAGGTTTTT. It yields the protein CASSQVSLSSDRPGGKVF.